The subject of this entry is one T cell receptor beta chain. This specimen belongs to a study of control samples from healthy donors and cancer patients. This table comes from immunoSEQ multiplex PCR, and its TCRdb copy is limited to in-frame clones, with some not included. This table has 65,000 to 100,000 clones, about 90% appearing once. This CDR3 comprises 13 residues. Looked up from germline, CDR1 is GTSNPN and CDR2 is SVGIG (reference sequence). Trimming cost V 2 bases and J 4 bases, with 10 bases left between them. The clonotype originates from a man in his forties or fifties in good health. The V and J genes are TRBV30 and TRBJ2-3; no reliable D call. Sequencing was done on a sample of blood. The CDR3 here is CAWSLASADTQYF. The CDR3 bases are TGTGCCTGGAGTTTAGCCAGCGCAGATACGCAGTATTTT.